This entry concerns a single TCR beta chain. This specimen comes from a study of cytomegalovirus exposure and HLA in healthy donors. Method: immunoSEQ multiplex PCR; TCRdb's copy keeps in-frame clones and lacks some. This table holds fewer than 250,000 clones, around 80% found once. The CDR3 is 14 amino acids. The germline CDR1 and CDR2 sequences are KGHSH and LQKENI. J lost 6 bases, V lost 5 bases, and 8 bases had no gene match. The chain employs TRBV18 and TRBJ2-7; 9 nucleotides agree with TRBD1. This receptor was obtained from a woman aged 25 to 39 in good health and CMV-seropositive. Sequencing was performed on PBMCs. CDR3 loop: CASSAGQGLSEQYF. The CDR3 nucleotides are TGTGCCAGCTCAGCGGGACAGGGCCTCTCCGAGCAGTACTTC.